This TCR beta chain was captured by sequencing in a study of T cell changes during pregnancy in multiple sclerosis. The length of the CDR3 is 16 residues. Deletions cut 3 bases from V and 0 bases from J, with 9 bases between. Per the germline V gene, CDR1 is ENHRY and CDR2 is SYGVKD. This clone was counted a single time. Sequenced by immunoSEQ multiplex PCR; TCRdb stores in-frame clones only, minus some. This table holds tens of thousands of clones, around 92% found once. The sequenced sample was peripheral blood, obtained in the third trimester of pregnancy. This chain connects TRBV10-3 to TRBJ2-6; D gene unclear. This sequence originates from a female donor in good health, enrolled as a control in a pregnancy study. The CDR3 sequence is CAISDVENSGANVLTF. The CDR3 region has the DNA TGTGCCATCAGTGATGTTGAGAACTCTGGGGCCAACGTCCTGACTTTC.